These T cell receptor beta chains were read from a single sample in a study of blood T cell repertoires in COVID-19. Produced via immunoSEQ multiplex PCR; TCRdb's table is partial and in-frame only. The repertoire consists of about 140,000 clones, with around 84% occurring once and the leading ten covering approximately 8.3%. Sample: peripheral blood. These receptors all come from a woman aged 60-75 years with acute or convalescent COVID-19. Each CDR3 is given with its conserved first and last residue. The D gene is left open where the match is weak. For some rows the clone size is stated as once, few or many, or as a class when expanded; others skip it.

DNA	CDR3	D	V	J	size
TGTGCCAGCAGTTCCTGGACGGAGGCCCACGGGGAGCTGTTTTTT	CASSSWTEAHGELFF	-	TRBV28	TRBJ2-2	-
TGTGCCAGTAGTACCCCGGGACAGAGCCACACAGATACGCAGTATTTT	CASSTPGQSHTDTQYF	TRBD1	TRBV19	TRBJ2-3	once
TGTGCCAGCAGTCCGACTACGGGCTGGAAGTCTGAAGCTTTCTTT	CASSPTTGWKSEAFF	-	TRBV6-6	TRBJ1-1	-
TGTGCCAGCAGTTTAAGGGGGACAGGGAGCGACGAGCAGTACTTC	CASSLRGTGSDEQYF	TRBD1	TRBV28	TRBJ2-7	-
TGTGCCTGGAGTGGGGAAGGGGTTATTGGTCCGAAGCAGCCCCAGCATTTT	CAWSGEGVIGPKQPQHF	-	TRBV30	TRBJ1-5	-
TGCGCCAGCAGCCAACCGGCTAGCCTGGGGTCGCAGTATTTT	CASSQPASLGSQYF	-	TRBV4-1	TRBJ2-3	-
TGCGCCAGCAGCTTGATTAGCGGGGGGTTGAGGAATGAGCAGTTCTTC	CASSLISGGLRNEQFF	TRBD2	TRBV5-1	TRBJ2-1	-
TGCGCCAGCAGCTTGGCCGGGGGGCCTGGGCGAAGGGTCGAGCAGTACTTC	CASSLAGGPGRRVEQYF	-	TRBV5-1	TRBJ2-7	-
TGTGCCAGCAGCTTACGATTCGGCAGGGGATATCACGAGCAGTACTTC	CASSLRFGRGYHEQYF	-	TRBV7-2	TRBJ2-7	-
TGCGCCAGCAGCCAACCCACAGGGTCCACCGGGGAGCTGTTTTTT	CASSQPTGSTGELFF	-	TRBV4-1	TRBJ2-2	-
TGTGCCAGCAGCCCGATGGGAGGGCCGAACACCGGGGAGCTGTTTTTT	CASSPMGGPNTGELFF	TRBD2	TRBV7-6	TRBJ2-2	-
TGCAGCGTTGAGGGCGTGACAGGTCCTCTTGGCGGCTACACCTTC	CSVEGVTGPLGGYTF	-	TRBV29-1	TRBJ1-2	-
TGCGCCAGCAGCTTGGCCGACAGCCGCTATGGCTACACCTTC	CASSLADSRYGYTF	-	TRBV5-1	TRBJ1-2	-
TGTGCCAGCAGTCTATTCAGGGGGCCCAACTATGGCTACACCTTC	CASSLFRGPNYGYTF	TRBD1	TRBV2	TRBJ1-2	-
TGTGCCAGCAGTTCCCCGGGGGGCGTCAGCTCTGGAAACACCATATATTTT	CASSSPGGVSSGNTIYF	-	TRBV27	TRBJ1-3	-
TGTGCCAGCAGCTACCCCGGGACAGGGCAGCAGCAGTTCTTC	CASSYPGTGQQQFF	TRBD1	TRBV7-9	TRBJ2-1	-
TGTGCCAGCAGCTCCCCCGGGACTAGCGGGCCGAAGCAGTACTTC	CASSSPGTSGPKQYF	TRBD2	TRBV11-3	TRBJ2-7	-
TGTGCCAGCTCACTCCGGGACAGGGCCTACGAGCAGTACTTC	CASSLRDRAYEQYF	TRBD1	TRBV18	TRBJ2-7	-
TGTGCCTGGACCGGGACAGGGGGCGTGGACTATGGCTACACCTTC	CAWTGTGGVDYGYTF	TRBD1	TRBV30	TRBJ1-2	-
TGTGCCAGCAGCCCGGGACAGGCGAGCAATCAGCCCCAGCATTTT	CASSPGQASNQPQHF	TRBD1	TRBV9	TRBJ1-5	-
TGTGCCAGCAGCCCAAGCAGGGGGAAGGGTGGCTACACCTTC	CASSPSRGKGGYTF	-	TRBV21-1	TRBJ1-2	once
TGTGCCGGCCAAGCGCCGAACACCGGGGAGCTGTTTTTT	CAGQAPNTGELFF	-	TRBV11-3	TRBJ2-2	once
TGTGCCAGCAGCCCCCAGGGGGCTGACACTGAAGCTTTCTTT	CASSPQGADTEAFF	TRBD1	TRBV6-5	TRBJ1-1	-
TGTGCCAGCAGCGTAGAGCCTAGCGGGGGGTCAGATACGCAGTATTTT	CASSVEPSGGSDTQYF	TRBD2	TRBV9	TRBJ2-3	-
TGTGCCAGCAGTTTACGACAGGGCTACGAGCAGTACTTC	CASSLRQGYEQYF	TRBD1	TRBV12-3/TRBV12-4	TRBJ2-7	-
TGTGCCAGCAGTCGCAGACTAGCGGGGGACATTTTACACGAGCAGTACTTC	CASSRRLAGDILHEQYF	TRBD2	TRBV7-2	TRBJ2-7	-
TGTGCTAGTGGTTGGGACAGGGTCATAAATCAGCCCCAGCATTTT	CASGWDRVINQPQHF	TRBD1	TRBV12-5	TRBJ1-5	-
TGTGCCAGCAGCTGGACAGGGAGGGCCTACGAGCAGTACTTC	CASSWTGRAYEQYF	-	TRBV7-9	TRBJ2-7	once
TGTGCCAGCAGCTTCGTAGACAGGGCGAACACTGAAGCTTTCTTT	CASSFVDRANTEAFF	TRBD1	TRBV7-9	TRBJ1-1	-
TGCGCCAGCAGCCAAAGGGGGAGCTATGGCTACACCTTC	CASSQRGSYGYTF	-	TRBV4-1	TRBJ1-2	-
TGTGCCAGCAGCCAAGGAGACAGGGCTGAGCAGTTCTTC	CASSQGDRAEQFF	TRBD1	TRBV14	TRBJ2-1	-
TGTGCCAGCAGCCTGGGGGCAGGAAGGAGTCAGCCCCAGCATTTT	CASSLGAGRSQPQHF	-	TRBV9	TRBJ1-5	-
TGCGCCAGCAGCTTGGCCGGCAGGGGGTTAGGAAATGAGCAGTTCTTC	CASSLAGRGLGNEQFF	TRBD1	TRBV5-1	TRBJ2-1	-
TGTGCCAGTAGATCCCGGGACAGGGGGCCTCAGCCCCAGCATTTT	CASRSRDRGPQPQHF	TRBD1	TRBV19	TRBJ1-5	-
TGCGCCAGCAGCTTGGAAGGACAAAACACCGGGGAGCTGTTTTTT	CASSLEGQNTGELFF	-	TRBV5-1	TRBJ2-2	-
TGTGCCAGCAGCTTAGATAGATTCCGGGACACTGAAGCTTTCTTT	CASSLDRFRDTEAFF	-	TRBV11-2	TRBJ1-1	once
TGTGCCAGCAGATCCGACAGGTTGGGGGAGACCCAGTACTTC	CASRSDRLGETQYF	-	TRBV6-6	TRBJ2-5	-
TGTGCCACCCAACAGGGGGCAGACACCGGGGAGCTGTTTTTT	CATQQGADTGELFF	TRBD1	TRBV4-2	TRBJ2-2	-
TGCGCCAGCAGCTTGGGGGCGGAGGGGAGCTGGAACGAGCAGTACTTC	CASSLGAEGSWNEQYF	-	TRBV5-1	TRBJ2-7	-
TGTGCCAGTAGTACCCCCCCAGGGGGGAGCTACGAGCAGTACTTC	CASSTPPGGSYEQYF	-	TRBV19	TRBJ2-7	-
TGTGCCTGGAGTCCCGGGGGTAATGAAAAACTGTTTTTT	CAWSPGGNEKLFF	-	TRBV30	TRBJ1-4	-
TGCAGCGTTATAGCGGCGGGCGGAGACCTATTACGCGAGCAGTTCTTC	CSVIAAGGDLLREQFF	-	TRBV29-1	TRBJ2-1	-
TGTGCCAGCAGCGCAACTAGCGGGGTCCCGGGGGAGCAGTACTTC	CASSATSGVPGEQYF	TRBD2	TRBV7-3	TRBJ2-7	-
TGTGCCAGCAGTACTGCATGGACAGGGGCCGAGCAGTACTTC	CASSTAWTGAEQYF	TRBD1	TRBV6-5	TRBJ2-7	once
TGTGCCAGCAGTTGGGACGGGGGGGATGAGCAGTTCTTC	CASSWDGGDEQFF	TRBD2	TRBV12-3/TRBV12-4	TRBJ2-1	-
TGTGCCAGCAGCCGTGGGACAGGGCCCTCCTACGAGCAGTACTTC	CASSRGTGPSYEQYF	TRBD1	TRBV7-9	TRBJ2-7	once
TGTGCCAGCAGCCCGACAGGGGGGAAGATCGGGGAGCTGTTTTTT	CASSPTGGKIGELFF	TRBD1	TRBV7-3	TRBJ2-2	-